This T cell receptor (beta chain) was recovered during a study of blood T cell repertoires in COVID-19. Overall study: Nucleic acid was either cDNA or gDNA, and it came from T cells, B-cell-depleted T cells, or PBMCs.

Residents of under 25 US areas, aged about 18 to 100 years, made up the participants. Clinical history as reported by participants underpinned cohort assignment. The germline V gene has CDR1 SGHRS and CDR2 YFSETQ. The CDR3 sequence is 16 residues long. V was shortened by 4 bases and J by 0 bases, with 14 bases between the two germline ends. Clones were sequenced by immunoSEQ multiplex PCR, and TCRdb holds only the in-frame ones, with some missing. Of some 150,000 clones in the sample, 85% were seen once. The chain is built from TRBV5-1 and TRBJ1-5; tentative D call: TRBD1 (6 bases). The clonotype was recovered from a woman between 40 and 50 years old who had recovered from COVID-19. Source material: PBMCs or T cells enriched from blood (not recorded which). In DNA, the CDR3 is TGCGCCAGCAGCCCCGAGGGGGTTTATAGCAATCAGCCCCAGCATTTT. It is translated as CASSPEGVYSNQPQHF.